This TCR beta chain was observed in a study of response to subunit inactivated influenza vaccine. Study-level points and caveats: It was suggested by the authors that few new T cells are recruited by each seasonal influenza vaccination.

The CDR3 runs 13 residues. The ends were cut back, 4 bases at V and 4 bases at J, with 11 bases in the middle. Germline CDR1 reads SQVTM; CDR2 reads ANQGSEA. One entry per CDR3 protein results from TCRdb running MiXCR on the RT-PCR reads. Among fewer than 750,000 distinct CDR3 sequences listed, 14% were seen once. There are many counts of this clonotype. The antigen is unknown. This sequence was found in a man in his forties or fifties who received an inactivated influenza vaccine. J is TRBJ2-1 and V is TRBV29-1; tentatively, D is TRBD1 (5 bases). The starting material was PBMCs from blood, obtained 11 to 12 days after vaccination. The CDR3 loop is CSVVAGLYNEQFF. In DNA, the CDR3 is TGCAGCGTTGTGGCAGGGTTGTACAATGAGCAGTTCTTC.